Presented here are 11 T cell receptor beta chains from one specimen sequenced in a study of response to subunit inactivated influenza vaccine. A single record per CDR3 protein comes from TCRdb applying MiXCR to the RT-PCR reads. In the table there are hundreds of thousands of distinct CDR3 sequences, 15% to 20% of which are singletons. This specimen consisted of CD4+ T cells sorted from PBMCs, obtained less than 30 months after vaccination. The source of these receptors is a man aged 45-69 years who received an inactivated influenza vaccine.

The V call is TRBV3-1, the J call TRBJ2-7; D remains unclear. This CDR3 has 16 residues. CDR1 and CDR2 from the germline V gene are LGHDT and YNNKEL (reference sequence). The ends were cut back, 3 bases at V and 0 bases at J, with 15 bases in the middle. CDR3 region: CASSHWNSFSSYEQYF. The DNA for the CDR3 is TGTGCCAGCAGCCATTGGAACAGTTTCAGCTCCTACGAGCAGTACTTC.

This clonotype was seen only once. This sequence joins TRBV10-3 and TRBJ2-6, with D perhaps given as TRBD1 or TRBD2 (5 bases each). The germline CDR1 and CDR2 sequences are ENHRY and SYGVKD. Trimming shortened V by 4 bases and J by 4 bases, and 29 bases separated the two germline ends. The CDR3 sequence is 21 residues long. The CDR3: CAISVIPQLAGSSFGANVLTF. CDR3 DNA sequence: TGTGCCATCAGTGTGATCCCCCAGCTGGCAGGGAGTTCTTTCGGGGCCAACGTCCTGACTTTC.

This clonotype was seen a handful of times. This rearrangement joins TRBV3-1 to TRBJ2-7, with D unclear. Trimming shortened V by 3 bases and J by 0 bases, and 9 bases separated the two germline ends. Germline V gives CDR1 LGHDT, CDR2 YNNKEL (reference sequence). This CDR3 spans 14 amino acids. As DNA, the CDR3 is TGTGCCAGCAGCCAGGCGGCATACTCCTACGAGCAGTACTTC. It encodes CASSQAAYSYEQYF.

Ten or more counts support this clonotype. The rearrangement joins TRBV7-9 to TRBJ1-1; D remains ambiguous. The CDR3 has 15 amino acids. The V end lost 3 bases, the J end lost 4 bases, and 15 bases lay between the germline ends. Per the germline V gene, CDR1 is SEHNR and CDR2 is FQNEAQ (reference sequence). Here the CDR3 reads CASSLEAGVGTEAFF. The CDR3 bases are TGTGCCAGCAGCTTGGAAGCGGGAGTTGGCACTGAAGCTTTCTTT.

This clonotype was detected many times. The CDR3 region is CASSPLTGKNEKLFF. CDR3 bases: TGCGCCAGCAGCCCGTTGACAGGGAAAAATGAAAAACTGTTTTTT. This chain uses TRBV4-3 with TRBJ1-4, with 7 nucleotides matching TRBD1. The J segment lost 5 bases and the V segment lost 4 bases, leaving 7 bases of the junction unmatched. The CDR3 sequence is 15 residues long. Germline V CDR1 and CDR2: LGHNA, YSLEER.

There are a few counts of this clonotype. The J gene is TRBJ1-4, the V gene TRBV12-3 or TRBV12-4; possible D gene TRBD1, 5 bases. CDR3 length: 15 amino acids. V was cut by 5 bases and J by 3 bases, with 13 bases left in between. This CDR3 reads CASSKGKGSNEKLFF. The CDR3 region has the DNA TGTGCCAGCAGTAAGGGGAAGGGGTCTAATGAAAAACTGTTTTTT.

This chain links TRBV6-2 or TRBV6-3 with TRBJ2-1, with 8 bases matching TRBD1. The trim removed 2 bases at V and 6 bases at J, leaving 6 bases unmatched. In germline, CDR1 is MNHEY, CDR2 SVGEGT. The CDR3 is 15 residues long. CDR3 nucleotide sequence: TGTGCCAGCAGTTACCGGACAGGGCCCTCCAATGAGCAGTTCTTC. Translating it yields CASSYRTGPSNEQFF.

The chain is built from TRBV10-2 and TRBJ2-2, with unresolved D. With 3 bases removed from V and 4 bases from J, the gap between germline ends came to 9 bases. From germline, CDR1 is WSHSY and CDR2 SAAADI. This CDR3 is 14 amino acids long. CDR3 protein: CASSDEQRTGELFF. CDR3 sequence (DNA): TGCGCCAGCAGTGACGAACAGCGCACCGGGGAGCTGTTTTTT.

A few counts support this clonotype. The chain carries TRBV15 and TRBJ2-2, with D tentatively TRBD2 (5 bases). V dropped 0 bases and J dropped 6 bases, with 11 bases sitting between them. CDR1 is LNHNV, CDR2 YYDKDF, per germline (reference sequence). The CDR3 is made up of 15 amino acids. The CDR3 DNA reads as TGTGCCACCAGCAGAGAGCCAACTAGGGCCGGGGAGCTGTTTTTT. Translating gives CATSREPTRAGELFF.

This clonotype has more than one count but fewer than ten. The chain uses TRBV7-2 and TRBJ2-3; the match to TRBD2 covers 8 bases. CDR1 and CDR2 from the germline V gene are SGHTA and FQGNSA. This CDR3 is built from 14 residues. With V trimmed by 1 base and J by 13 bases, 10 bases remained unmatched. The DNA of the CDR3 is TGTGCCAGCAGCTTAGTGAGTCGGGGGGGGCCCAAGTATTTT. Translating gives CASSLVSRGGPKYF.

The chain combines TRBV28 with TRBJ2-5; D not certain. Trimming took 6 bases from V and 4 from J, leaving 12 bases between them. Germline V lookup: CDR1 MDHEN, CDR2 SYDVKM. This CDR3 has 13 amino acids. The CDR3 here is CASRGITVETQYF. CDR3 sequence (DNA): TGTGCCAGCAGAGGGATAACGGTAGAGACCCAGTACTTC.